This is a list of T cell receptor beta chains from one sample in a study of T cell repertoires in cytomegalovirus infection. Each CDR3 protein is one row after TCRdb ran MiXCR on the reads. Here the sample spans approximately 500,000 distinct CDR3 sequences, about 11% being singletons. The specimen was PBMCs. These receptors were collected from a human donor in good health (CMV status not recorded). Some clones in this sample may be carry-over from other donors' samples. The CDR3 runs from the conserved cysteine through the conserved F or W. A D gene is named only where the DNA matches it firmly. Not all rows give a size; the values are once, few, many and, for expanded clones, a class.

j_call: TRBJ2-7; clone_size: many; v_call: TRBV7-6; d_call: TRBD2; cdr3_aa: CASSLSQTSAHYEQYF; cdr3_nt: TGTGCCAGCAGCTTATCGCAGACTAGCGCTCACTACGAGCAGTACTTC
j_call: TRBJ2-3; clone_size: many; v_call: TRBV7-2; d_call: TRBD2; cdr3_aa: CASSLQASGGPDTQYF; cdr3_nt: TGTGCCAGCAGCTTACAGGCTAGCGGGGGTCCAGATACGCAGTATTTT
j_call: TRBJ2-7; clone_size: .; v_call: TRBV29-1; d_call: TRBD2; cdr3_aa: CSVLTSGPRYEQYF; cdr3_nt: TGCAGCGTACTCACTAGCGGGCCCCGCTACGAGCAGTACTTC
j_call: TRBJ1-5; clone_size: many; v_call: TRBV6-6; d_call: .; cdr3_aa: CASTPQATNQPQHF; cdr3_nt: TGTGCCAGCACTCCACAGGCGACCAATCAGCCCCAGCATTTT
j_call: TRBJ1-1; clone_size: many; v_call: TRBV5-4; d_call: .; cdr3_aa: CASSPVGGREANTEAFF; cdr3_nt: TGTGCCAGCAGTCCTGTAGGGGGGCGCGAGGCGAACACTGAAGCTTTCTTT
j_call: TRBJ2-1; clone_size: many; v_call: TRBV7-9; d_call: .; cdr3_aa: CAVLGGGGRENEQFF; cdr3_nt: TGTGCCGTCTTGGGAGGGGGCGGACGAGAAAATGAGCAGTTCTTC
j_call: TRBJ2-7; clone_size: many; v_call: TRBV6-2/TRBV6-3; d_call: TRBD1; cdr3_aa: CASSYSLDRVLVEQYF; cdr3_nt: TGTGCCAGCAGTTATTCTTTGGACAGGGTGTTGGTCGAGCAGTACTTC
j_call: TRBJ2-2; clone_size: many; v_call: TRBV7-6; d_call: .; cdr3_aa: CASSLRGLNTGELFF; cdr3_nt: TGTGCCAGCAGCTTAAGGGGTCTGAACACCGGGGAGCTGTTTTTT
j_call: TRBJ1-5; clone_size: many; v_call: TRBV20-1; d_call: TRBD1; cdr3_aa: CSALRQGLSRGSNQPQHF; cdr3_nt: TGCAGTGCCCTCAGACAGGGTTTATCTCGGGGTAGCAATCAGCCCCAGCATTTT
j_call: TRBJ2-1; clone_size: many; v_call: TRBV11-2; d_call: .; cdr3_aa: CASSLGTRASSYNEQFF; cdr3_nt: TGTGCCAGCAGCTTAGGGACCCGAGCGAGCTCCTACAATGAGCAGTTCTTC
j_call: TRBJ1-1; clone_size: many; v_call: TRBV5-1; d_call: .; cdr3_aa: CASSNGGVIDTEAFF; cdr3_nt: TGCGCCAGCAGTAACGGAGGGGTAATTGACACTGAAGCTTTCTTT
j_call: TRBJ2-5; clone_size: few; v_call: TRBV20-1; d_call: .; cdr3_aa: CSAPRETQYF; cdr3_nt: TGCAGTGCCCCGAGGGAGACCCAGTACTTC
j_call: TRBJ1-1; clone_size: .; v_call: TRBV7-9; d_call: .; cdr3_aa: CASRHPQGTEAFF; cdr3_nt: TGTGCCAGCAGGCATCCACAGGGAACTGAAGCTTTCTTT
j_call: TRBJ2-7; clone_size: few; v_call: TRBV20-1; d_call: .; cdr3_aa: CSARDEVSGLSYEQYF; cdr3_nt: TGCAGTGCTAGAGATGAAGTTAGCGGCCTCTCCTACGAGCAGTACTTC
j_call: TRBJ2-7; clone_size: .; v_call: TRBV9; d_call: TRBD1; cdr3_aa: CASSLGTGPIYEQYF; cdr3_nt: TGTGCCAGCAGCCTCGGGACAGGACCAATCTACGAGCAGTACTTC
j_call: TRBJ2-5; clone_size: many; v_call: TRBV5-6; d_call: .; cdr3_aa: CASSKDSSGETQYF; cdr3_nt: TGTGCCAGCAGCAAGGACAGTTCAGGAGAGACCCAGTACTTC
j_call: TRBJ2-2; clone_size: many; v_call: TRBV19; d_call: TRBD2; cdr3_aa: CASSIDTGGFANTGELFF; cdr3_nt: TGTGCCAGTAGTATAGATACGGGAGGATTCGCGAACACCGGGGAGCTGTTTTTT
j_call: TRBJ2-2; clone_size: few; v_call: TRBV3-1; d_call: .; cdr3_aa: CASSQPAGTGELFF; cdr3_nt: TGTGCCAGCAGCCAGCCCGCGGGGACCGGGGAGCTGTTTTTT
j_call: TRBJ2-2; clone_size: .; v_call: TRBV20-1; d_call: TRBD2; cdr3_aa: CSVRTQTSGRTNTGELFF; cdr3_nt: TGCAGTGTTCGTACCCAGACTAGCGGGAGGACGAACACCGGGGAGCTGTTTTTT
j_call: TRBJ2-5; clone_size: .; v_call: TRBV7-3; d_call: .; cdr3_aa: CASSLRAGGRETQYF; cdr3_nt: TGTGCCAGCAGCTTAAGGGCAGGGGGGAGGGAGACCCAGTACTTC
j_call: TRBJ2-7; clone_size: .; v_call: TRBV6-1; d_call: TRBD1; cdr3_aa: CASSDPDGQGPGTYEQYF; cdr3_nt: TGTGCCAGCAGTGACCCAGACGGACAGGGGCCGGGGACCTACGAGCAGTACTTC
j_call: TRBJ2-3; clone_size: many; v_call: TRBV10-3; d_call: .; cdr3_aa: CAISVGGFITDTQYF; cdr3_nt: TGTGCCATCAGTGTGGGGGGATTTATCACAGATACGCAGTATTTT
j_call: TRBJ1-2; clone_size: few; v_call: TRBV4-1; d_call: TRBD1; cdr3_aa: CASSQAGTGASFYGYTF; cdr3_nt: TGCGCCAGCAGCCAAGCCGGGACAGGGGCCTCCTTTTATGGCTACACCTTC
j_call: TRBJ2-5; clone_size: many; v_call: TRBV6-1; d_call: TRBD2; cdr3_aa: CASSRPGLAGEETQYF; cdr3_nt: TGTGCCAGCAGTCGGCCGGGACTAGCGGGAGAAGAGACCCAGTACTTC
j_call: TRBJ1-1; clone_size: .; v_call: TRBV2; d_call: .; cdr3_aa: CASGQVGDTEAFF; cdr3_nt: TGTGCCAGCGGGCAGGTTGGGGACACTGAAGCTTTCTTT
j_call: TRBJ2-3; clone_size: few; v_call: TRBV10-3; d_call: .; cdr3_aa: CAASGTESTDTQYF; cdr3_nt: TGTGCCGCCTCCGGGACGGAAAGCACAGATACGCAGTATTTT
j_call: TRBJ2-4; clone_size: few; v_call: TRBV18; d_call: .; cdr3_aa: CASSPPGAGGNIQYF; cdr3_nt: TGTGCCAGCTCACCACCGGGCGCAGGGGGGAACATTCAGTACTTC
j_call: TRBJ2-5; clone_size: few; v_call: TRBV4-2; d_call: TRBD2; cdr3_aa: CASSQPLAGGSETQYF; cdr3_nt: TGTGCCAGCAGCCAACCACTAGCGGGAGGTTCGGAGACCCAGTACTTC
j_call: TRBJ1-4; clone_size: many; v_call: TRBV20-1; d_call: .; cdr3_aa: CSARSGGSTNEKLFF; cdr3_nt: TGCAGTGCTCGGAGCGGGGGGTCAACTAATGAAAAACTGTTTTTT
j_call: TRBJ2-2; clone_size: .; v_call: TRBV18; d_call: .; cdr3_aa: CASSRQSPPLGTGELFF; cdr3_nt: TGTGCCAGCTCACGACAGAGTCCCCCCTTGGGGACCGGGGAGCTGTTTTTT
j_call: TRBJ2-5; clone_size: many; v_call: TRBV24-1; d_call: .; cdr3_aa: CATSDTALETQYF; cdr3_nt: TGTGCCACCAGTGATACTGCGTTGGAGACCCAGTACTTC
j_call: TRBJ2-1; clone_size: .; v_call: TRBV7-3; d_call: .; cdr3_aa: CASGLISGRSSYNEQFF; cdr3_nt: TGTGCCAGCGGCTTAATTTCCGGCCGCTCCTCCTACAATGAGCAGTTCTTC
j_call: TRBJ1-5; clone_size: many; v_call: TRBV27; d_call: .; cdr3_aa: CASSARMGDQPQHF; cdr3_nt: TGTGCCAGCAGTGCCCGGATGGGGGACCAGCCCCAGCATTTT
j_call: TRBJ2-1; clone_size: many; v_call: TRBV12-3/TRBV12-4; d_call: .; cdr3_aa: CASSFVHSYNEQFF; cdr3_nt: TGTGCCAGCAGTTTCGTCCACTCCTACAATGAGCAGTTCTTC
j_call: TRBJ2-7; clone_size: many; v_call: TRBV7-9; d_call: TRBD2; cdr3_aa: CASTGTSYEQYF; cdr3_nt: TGTGCCAGCACCGGGACTAGCTACGAGCAGTACTTC
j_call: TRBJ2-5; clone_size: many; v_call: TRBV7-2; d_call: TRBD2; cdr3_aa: CASTREASGIRETQYF; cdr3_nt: TGTGCCAGCACCCGCGAAGCTAGCGGGATAAGGGAGACCCAGTACTTC
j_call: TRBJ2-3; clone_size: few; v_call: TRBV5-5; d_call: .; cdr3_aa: CASSLASAPGDTQYF; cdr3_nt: TGTGCCAGCAGCTTGGCTAGCGCCCCAGGGGATACGCAGTATTTT
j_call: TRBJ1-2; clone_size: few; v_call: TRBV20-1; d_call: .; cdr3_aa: CSASRTDNYGYTF; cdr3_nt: TGCAGTGCTAGCCGGACAGATAACTATGGCTACACCTTC
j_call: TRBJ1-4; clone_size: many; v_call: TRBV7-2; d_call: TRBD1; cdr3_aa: CASSPTGAGGKLFF; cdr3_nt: TGTGCCAGCAGCCCGACAGGGGCGGGAGGAAAACTGTTTTTT
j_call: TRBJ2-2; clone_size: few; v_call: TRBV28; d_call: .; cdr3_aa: CASSLQHNTGELFF; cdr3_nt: TGTGCCAGCAGTTTACAACACAACACCGGGGAGCTGTTTTTT
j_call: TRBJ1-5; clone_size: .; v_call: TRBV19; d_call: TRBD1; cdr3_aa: CASGRQGSNSNQPQHF; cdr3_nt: TGTGCCAGTGGGAGACAGGGATCTAATAGCAATCAGCCCCAGCATTTT
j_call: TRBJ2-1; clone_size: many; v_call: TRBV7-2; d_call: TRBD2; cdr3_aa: CASSPAGEVVTEQFF; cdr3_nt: TGTGCCAGCAGCCCGGCGGGGGAAGTTGTGACTGAGCAGTTCTTC
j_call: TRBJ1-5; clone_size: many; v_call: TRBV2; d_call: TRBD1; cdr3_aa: CASSPTGSWQPQHF; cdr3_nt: TGTGCCAGCAGTCCGACAGGGTCGTGGCAGCCCCAGCATTTT
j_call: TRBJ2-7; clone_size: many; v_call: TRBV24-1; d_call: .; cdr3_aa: CATLAAEHYEQYF; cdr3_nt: TGTGCCACCCTGGCGGCGGAACACTACGAGCAGTACTTC
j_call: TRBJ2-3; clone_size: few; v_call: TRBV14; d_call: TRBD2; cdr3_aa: CASSPQSGSGDTQYF; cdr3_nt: TGTGCCAGCAGCCCTCAGAGCGGGAGCGGCGATACGCAGTATTTT
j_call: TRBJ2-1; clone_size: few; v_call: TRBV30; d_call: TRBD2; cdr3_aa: CAWTRGLAGNEQFF; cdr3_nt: TGTGCCTGGACCCGGGGACTAGCGGGAAATGAGCAGTTCTTC
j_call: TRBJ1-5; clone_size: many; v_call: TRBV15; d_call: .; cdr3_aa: CATSRDLGEQPQHF; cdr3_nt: TGTGCCACCAGCAGAGATCTAGGGGAACAGCCCCAGCATTTT
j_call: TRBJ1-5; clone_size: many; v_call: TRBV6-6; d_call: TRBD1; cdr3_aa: CASSLTGGAGWGSNQPQHF; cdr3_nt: TGTGCCAGCAGTTTAACAGGGGGCGCCGGGTGGGGAAGCAATCAGCCCCAGCATTTT
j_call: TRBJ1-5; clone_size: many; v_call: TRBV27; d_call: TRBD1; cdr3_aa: CASRVGQNSNQPQHF; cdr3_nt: TGTGCCAGCAGGGTGGGACAGAATAGCAATCAGCCCCAGCATTTT
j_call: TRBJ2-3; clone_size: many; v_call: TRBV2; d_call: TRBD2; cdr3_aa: CATKLAGGQDTQYF; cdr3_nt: TGTGCCACCAAACTAGCGGGAGGGCAGGATACGCAGTATTTT